Following are 14 T cell receptor beta chains from one sample sequenced in a study of blood T cell repertoires in COVID-19. Here immunoSEQ multiplex PCR was the method, and the copy in TCRdb shows in-frame clones only, minus some. The sample contains about 100,000 clones, around 90% of which appear only once. The specimen was peripheral blood. These receptors came from a man aged 45-65 years with active or convalescent COVID-19.

The chain uses TRBV10-3 and TRBJ2-3; D is uncertain. The germline CDR1 and CDR2 sequences are ENHRY and SYGVKD. CDR3 length: 14 residues. Between the trimmed V and J ends, which lost 0 bases and 2 bases, there was a span of 6 bases. The CDR3 reads CAISESGHTDTQYF. The CDR3 nucleotides are TGTGCCATCAGTGAGTCTGGGCACACAGATACGCAGTATTTT.

The chain combines TRBV9 with TRBJ1-2; D is perhaps TRBD1 (5 bases). CDR3 length: 15 residues. V was pared by 0 bases and J by 2 bases, with 11 bases between. Looked up from germline, CDR1 is SGDLS and CDR2 is YYNGEE. DNA of the CDR3: TGTGCCAGCAGCGTAGGACAGAACCTAAACTATGGCTACACCTTC. This sequence encodes CASSVGQNLNYGYTF.

This CDR3 is CASSTGGIDTQYF. Here the CDR3 DNA reads TGTGCCAGTAGTACGGGGGGTATTGATACGCAGTATTTT. V gene TRBV19 combines with J gene TRBJ2-3; 7 bases agree with TRBD2. The CDR3 spans 13 residues. The germline gives CDR1 LNHDA, CDR2 SQIVND (reference sequence). The V and J ends lost 4 bases and 6 bases, in that order; junction bases with no gene match: 4.

The chain uses TRBV24-1 and TRBJ2-3, with unresolved D. The germline V and J ends were trimmed by 3 bases and 5 bases, with 14 bases remaining between them. The germline gives CDR1 KGHDR, CDR2 SFDVKD. There are 15 residues in the CDR3. The CDR3 DNA reads TGTGCCACCAGTGATGCAGCTGACATGCGAGATACGCAGTATTTT. Protein product: CATSDAADMRDTQYF.

V usage is TRBV21-1 and J usage is TRBJ1-6. TRBV21-1 is described as a pseudogene. CDR3 length: 18 residues. The CDR3, as DNA: TGTGCCAGCAGCAAAGTTCCCTGTCATCGGTCTTATAATTCACCCCTCCACTTT. It specifies CASSKVPCHRSYNSPLHF.

This chain uses TRBV28 with TRBJ1-2; 7 bases agree with TRBD1. The CDR3 totals 17 residues. Germline-derived CDR1 and CDR2 are MDHEN and SYDVKM. Unmatched junction bases numbered 19, after V lost 4 bases and J lost 8 bases. This chain's CDR3 is CASSSSLIRQGPNGYTF. The DNA of the CDR3 is TGTGCCAGCAGTTCCTCCTTAATTAGACAGGGACCTAACGGCTACACCTTC.

This clone occurred once. The gene calls are TRBV2 and TRBJ1-3, with D possibly matching TRBD1 (5 bases). This CDR3 is built from 14 residues. Germline values: CDR1 SNHLY, CDR2 FYNNEI. CDR3 nucleotide sequence: TGTACTACTGAACGGGGGAGTTCTGGAAACACCATATATTTT. Residues: CTTERGSSGNTIYF.

The chain employs TRBV16 and TRBJ2-7; 7 nucleotides agree with TRBD1. Germline assignment: CDR1 KGHSY and CDR2 FQNENV. J lost 5 bases, V lost 0 bases, and 13 bases had no gene match. This CDR3 comprises 17 residues. Here the CDR3 DNA reads TGTGCCAGCAGCCAATCTGGGCGACAGGGTAAGTTCGACGAGCAGTACGTC. This codes for CASSQSGRQGKFDEQYV.

This rearrangement joins TRBV6-6 to TRBJ1-6; the D is unclear. The CDR3 spans 13 residues. The germline gives CDR1 MNHNY, CDR2 SVGAGI (reference sequence). Trimming removed 2 bases from V and 16 bases from J, with 15 bases in between. The DNA of the CDR3 is TGTGCCAGCAGTTACACGAGGGCTAGTCTACTCCACTTT. It translates to CASSYTRASLLHF.

This chain connects TRBV27 to TRBJ1-1, with D perhaps matching TRBD1 (6 bases). Trimming took 6 bases from V and 4 from J, leaving 15 bases between them. From germline, CDR1 is MNHEY and CDR2 SMNVEV (reference sequence). The CDR3 totals 14 residues. The CDR3 DNA follows: TGTGCCAGCAGCACTATACAGGGTGCCACTGAAGCTTTCTTT. This codes for CASSTIQGATEAFF.

This chain joins TRBV4-3 and TRBJ2-7; 7 bases map to TRBD1. J was trimmed by 0 bases and V by 1 base; bases with no gene match: 3. CDR1 is LGHNA and CDR2 is YSLEER in the germline V gene. CDR3 length equals 15 residues. DNA for the CDR3: TGCGCCAGCAGCCAAGCACAGGGGCCCTCCTACGAGCAGTACTTC. It specifies CASSQAQGPSYEQYF.

The V call is TRBV27, the J call TRBJ1-6; D possibly corresponds to TRBD1 (5 bases). Trimming stripped 1 base from V and 10 bases from J, with 17 bases between. CDR3 length: 16 amino acids. Germline loops: CDR1 MNHEY, CDR2 SMNVEV (reference sequence). The CDR3 region is CASSLWGDGSKSPLHF. CDR3 sequence (DNA): TGTGCCAGCAGTTTATGGGGCGACGGGAGTAAGTCACCCCTCCACTTT.

This rearrangement joins TRBV6-5 to TRBJ1-1; tentatively, D is TRBD1 (5 bases). V lost 6 bases and J lost 6, with 20 bases in between. The CDR3 length is 15 residues. CDR1 MNHEY and CDR2 SVGAGI come from the germline V gene. CDR3 sequence (DNA): TGTGCCAGCAGCAGCGACGGAGGGGCCATCCCTGAAGCTTTCTTT. This gives the protein CASSSDGGAIPEAFF.

The chain combines TRBV7-9 with TRBJ2-1; D gene uncertain. In germline, CDR1 is SEHNR, CDR2 FQNEAQ (reference sequence). V lost 4 bases, J lost 8 bases, and 21 bases lay in between. The CDR3 extends over 16 amino acids. In DNA, the CDR3 is TGTGCCAGCAGCTCCGTCTTCAAGGAGATCCTGGATGAGCAGTTCTTC. Protein sequence: CASSSVFKEILDEQFF.